This T cell receptor (beta chain) comes out of a study of early T cells in non-severe SARS-CoV-2 infection. TCRdb reanalysed the 5' RACE reads using MiXCR and keeps one entry per CDR3 protein. Among approximately 71,000 distinct CDR3 sequences, approximately 10% were seen once, and the ten largest hold approximately 5.9%. J gave up 6 bases and V 3 bases, and 12 bases lay outside the gene matches. This CDR3 contains 17 residues. The receptor comes from an adult who was a healthcare worker with PCR-confirmed SARS-CoV-2 infection or an uninfected control (not recorded which). The sequenced material came from whole blood. The rearrangement uses TRBV12-3 or TRBV12-4 and TRBJ1-2; the match to TRBD1 covers 11 bases. Here the CDR3 DNA reads TGTGCCAGCAGTTTCGGACCAACGGACAGGGGGCTGGATGGCTACACCTTC. It codes for CASSFGPTDRGLDGYTF.